This TCR beta chain was captured in a study of regulatory T cells in long-lasting Graves disease. TCR beta libraries were built with iRepertoire HTBI primers and Arm-PCR of CDR3 regions. TCRdb re-derived calls from the multiplex PCR reads in MiXCR, one entry per CDR3 protein. The table shows hundreds of thousands of distinct CDR3 sequences, with under 20% occurring only once. Germline CDR1 is SGDLS and CDR2 is YYNGEE. The CDR3 extends over 12 amino acids. Deletions cut 3 bases from V and 3 bases from J, with 7 bases between. This clonotype turned up a few times. Time point described: newly diagnosed GD, antithyroid drugs for less than 3 months. Extracted PBMC RNA gave rise to the TCR library. Separately, the same data were catalogued under a study of T cells in Graves' hyperthyroidism and ophthalmopathy.

The TCR originated in a woman aged 25 to 39 with Graves disease. The chain carries TRBV9 and TRBJ2-7; D ambiguous. The input for sequencing was peripheral blood mononuclear cells (PBMCs), taken at new diagnosis, from a patient treated with antithyroid drugs. In nucleotides, the CDR3 is TGTGCCAGCAGCGACGGCCTCTACGAGCAGTACTTC. Translation: CASSDGLYEQYF.